The rows below give T cell receptor beta chains drawn from one sample of a study of T cell changes during pregnancy in multiple sclerosis. Data came from immunoSEQ multiplex PCR; TCRdb stores just in-frame clones and leaves some out. Of around 50,000 clones listed, roughly 91% are singletons. This material consisted of CD4+ T cells from peripheral blood mononuclear cells, taken in the third trimester of pregnancy. All receptors come from a female donor with multiple sclerosis, enrolled in a pregnancy study. Each CDR3 is given with its conserved first and last residue. Fields, in order: V gene, CDR3 length, J gene, clone size, D gene, CDR3 DNA, CDR3 protein. D genes are given only for firm matches. Not all rows give a size; the values are once, few, many and, for expanded clones, a class.

>TRBV7-6|15|TRBJ1-2|once|TRBD1
TGTGCCAGCAGCCCCCGCGGACAGGGGGCAGATGGCTACACCTTC
CASSPRGQGADGYTF
>TRBV6-9|17|TRBJ2-1|NA|TRBD2
TGTGCCAGCAGTTACGCCCATGGAGCGGGGGATCACAATGAGCAGTTCTTC
CASSYAHGAGDHNEQFF
>TRBV5-4|15|TRBJ2-2|NA|NA
TGTGCCAGCACTACGGGGGACCGCGGAACCGGGGAGCTGTTTTTT
CASTTGDRGTGELFF
>TRBV7-9|16|TRBJ1-6|NA|NA
TGTGCCAGCAGCTTAGGATCCCAAACCCAGGGGTCGCCCCTCCACTTT
CASSLGSQTQGSPLHF
>TRBV19|16|TRBJ2-3|once|TRBD2
TGTGCCAGTAGTCCCAGAGGACTAGCGGGGTCAGATACGCAGTATTTT
CASSPRGLAGSDTQYF
>TRBV5-8|16|TRBJ1-6|NA|NA
TGTGCCAGCAGCTTGATTAGCGGGACACAAAATTCACCCCTCCACTTT
CASSLISGTQNSPLHF
>TRBV4-2|16|TRBJ1-4|once|TRBD1
TGTGCCAGCAGCCAAGATACAGGGGCCGCTAATGAAAAACTGTTTTTT
CASSQDTGAANEKLFF
>TRBV27|16|TRBJ2-7|once|TRBD1
TGTGCCAGCAGTTCCCTATCGGGACAGAAAAGGGATGAGCAGTACTTC
CASSSLSGQKRDEQYF
>TRBV27|16|TRBJ1-5|NA|NA
TGTGCCAGCAGGACAACAACAGCAGGGGATAATCAGCCCCAGCATTTT
CASRTTTAGDNQPQHF
>TRBV7-9|13|TRBJ1-1|NA|NA
TGTGCCAGCAGCCAGAGGATTAACACTGAAGCTTTCTTT
CASSQRINTEAFF
>TRBV2|14|TRBJ1-6|NA|TRBD1
TGTGCCAGCAGGGCGGGACAGGGCTTTAAGCCCCTCCACTTT
CASRAGQGFKPLHF
>TRBV19|12|TRBJ1-1|NA|TRBD1
TGTGCCAGCAGTGGGGGGACAGCAGGAGCTTTCTTT
CASSGGTAGAFF
>TRBV30|13|TRBJ1-1|NA|NA
TGTGCCTGGGCCAGGGTCATGAACACTGAAGCTTTCTTT
CAWARVMNTEAFF
>TRBV4-1|16|TRBJ1-5|NA|TRBD1
TGCGCCAGCAGCCAGCCGGGACAGCGACTCAATCAGCCCCAGCATTTT
CASSQPGQRLNQPQHF
>TRBV7-9|17|TRBJ2-1|NA|NA
TGTGCCAGCAGCGAATCGGGGCCAGCGGACTACTACAATGAGCAGTTCTTC
CASSESGPADYYNEQFF
>TRBV7-6|19|TRBJ1-4|NA|TRBD1
TGTGCCAGCAGCTTAAGTCATCCAGGGGGGTATGCAACTAATGAAAAACTGTTTTTT
CASSLSHPGGYATNEKLFF
>TRBV6-5|11|TRBJ2-3|NA|NA
TGTGCCAGCAGCTCCTCCGATACGCAGTATTTT
CASSSSDTQYF
>TRBV2|13|TRBJ1-5|NA|NA
TGTGCCAGCACAGGGAATTACAATCAGCCCCAGCATTTT
CASTGNYNQPQHF
>TRBV6-5|16|TRBJ2-4|NA|TRBD1
TGTGCCAGCAGTTCAATACCGCCGACAGGGGGGGGCATTCAGTACTTC
CASSSIPPTGGGIQYF
>TRBV5-4|14|TRBJ2-7|once|NA
TGTGCCACTGCAACCGGGGCGGGAAACTACGAGCAGTACTTC
CATATGAGNYEQYF
>TRBV5-1|12|TRBJ2-7|NA|NA
TGCGCCAGCAGCACAGGGAGTAGGGAGCAGTACTTC
CASSTGSREQYF
>TRBV11-2|15|TRBJ1-4|NA|NA
TGTGCCAGCAGATCCACCGGGACAAGTAATGAAAAACTGTTTTTT
CASRSTGTSNEKLFF
>TRBV19|14|TRBJ2-1|NA|TRBD2
TGTGCCAGTAGCCATAGCGGGGGGATAGATGAGCAGTTCTTC
CASSHSGGIDEQFF
>TRBV5-4|14|TRBJ2-1|NA|TRBD2
TGTGCCAGCAGCGGGACGGGACTAGCTTATGAGCAGTTCTTC
CASSGTGLAYEQFF
>TRBV6-1|15|TRBJ1-4|once|NA
TGTGCCAGCACCCTAAGCGGGGGGCGGGGTGAAAAACTGTTTTTT
CASTLSGGRGEKLFF
>TRBV9|15|TRBJ2-2|once|TRBD1
TGTGCCAGCAGCGTAGGACAGGGATCAACCGGGGAGCTGTTTTTT
CASSVGQGSTGELFF